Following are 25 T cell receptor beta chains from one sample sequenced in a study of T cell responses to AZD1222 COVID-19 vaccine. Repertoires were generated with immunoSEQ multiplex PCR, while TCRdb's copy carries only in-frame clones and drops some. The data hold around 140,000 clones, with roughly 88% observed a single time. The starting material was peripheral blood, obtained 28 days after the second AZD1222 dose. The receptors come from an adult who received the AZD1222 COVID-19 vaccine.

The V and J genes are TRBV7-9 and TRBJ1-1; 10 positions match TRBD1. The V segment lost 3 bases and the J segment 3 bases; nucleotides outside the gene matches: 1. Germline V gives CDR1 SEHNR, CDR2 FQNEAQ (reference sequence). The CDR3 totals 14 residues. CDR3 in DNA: TGTGCCAGCAGCTTCGACAGGGGGCACACTGAAGCTTTCTTT. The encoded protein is CASSFDRGHTEAFF.

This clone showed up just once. CDR3 loop: CASSSRTGKLTDTQYF. Written as DNA, the CDR3 is TGTGCCAGCAGTTCGCGGACAGGGAAATTGACAGATACGCAGTATTTT. The gene calls are TRBV6-2 or TRBV6-3 and TRBJ2-3; 8 bases fit TRBD1. The CDR3 is 16 residues long. Trimming took 4 bases from V and 3 from J; bases not matched to a gene: 9. The germline V gene has CDR1 MNHEY and CDR2 SVGEGT.

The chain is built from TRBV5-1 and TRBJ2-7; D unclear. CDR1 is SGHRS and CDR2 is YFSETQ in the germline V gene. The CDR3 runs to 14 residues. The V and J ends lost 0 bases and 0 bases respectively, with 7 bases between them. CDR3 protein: CASSLESVSYEQYF. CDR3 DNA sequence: TGCGCCAGCAGCTTGGAAAGCGTCTCCTACGAGCAGTACTTC. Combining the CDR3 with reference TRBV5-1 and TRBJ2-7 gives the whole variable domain KAGVTQTPRYLIKTRGQQVTLSCSPISGHRSVSWYQQTPGQGLQFLFEYFSETQRNKGNFPGRFSGRQFSNSRSEMNVSTLELGDSALYLCASSLESVSYEQYFGPGTRLTVT.

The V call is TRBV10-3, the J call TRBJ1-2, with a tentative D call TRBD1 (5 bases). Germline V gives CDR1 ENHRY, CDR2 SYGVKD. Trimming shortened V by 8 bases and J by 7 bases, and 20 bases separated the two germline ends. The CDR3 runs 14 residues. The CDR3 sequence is CAIFPDRQHGGYTF. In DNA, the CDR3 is TGTGCCATCTTCCCCGACCGACAGCATGGTGGCTACACCTTC.

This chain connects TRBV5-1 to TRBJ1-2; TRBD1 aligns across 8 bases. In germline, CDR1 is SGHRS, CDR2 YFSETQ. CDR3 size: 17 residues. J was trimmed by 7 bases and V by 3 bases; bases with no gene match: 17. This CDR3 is CASSSDRVANTGGGYTF. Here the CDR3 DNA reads TGCGCCAGCAGCTCGGACAGGGTTGCGAACACGGGAGGTGGCTACACCTTC.

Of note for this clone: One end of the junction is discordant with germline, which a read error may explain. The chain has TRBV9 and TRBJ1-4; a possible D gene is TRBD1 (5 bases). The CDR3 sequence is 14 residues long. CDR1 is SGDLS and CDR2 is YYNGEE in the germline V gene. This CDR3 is CASSNIGAKEKLFF. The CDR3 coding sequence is TGTGCCAGCAGCAACATAGGGGCTAAGGAAAAACTGTTTTTT. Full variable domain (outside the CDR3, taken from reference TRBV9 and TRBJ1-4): DSGVTQTPKHLITATGQRVTLRCSPRSGDLSVYWYQQSLDQGLQFLIQYYNGEERAKGNILERFSAQQFPDLHSELNLSSLELGDSALYFCASSNIGAKEKLFFGSGTQLSVL.

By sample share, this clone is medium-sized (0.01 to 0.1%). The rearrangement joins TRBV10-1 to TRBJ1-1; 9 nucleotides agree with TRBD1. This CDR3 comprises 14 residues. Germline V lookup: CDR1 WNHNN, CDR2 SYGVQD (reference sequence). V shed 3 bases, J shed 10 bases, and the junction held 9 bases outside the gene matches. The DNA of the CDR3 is TGCGCCAGCAGTGATCCGGGTGGACAGGGGACAGCTTTCTTT. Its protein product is CASSDPGGQGTAFF.

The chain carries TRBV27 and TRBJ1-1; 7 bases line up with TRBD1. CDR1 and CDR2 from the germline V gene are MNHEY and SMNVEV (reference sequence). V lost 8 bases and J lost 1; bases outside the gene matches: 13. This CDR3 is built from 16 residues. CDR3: CASRSQGGGGNTEAFF. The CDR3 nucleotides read TGTGCCAGCCGAAGCCAAGGGGGCGGGGGGAACACTGAAGCTTTCTTT.

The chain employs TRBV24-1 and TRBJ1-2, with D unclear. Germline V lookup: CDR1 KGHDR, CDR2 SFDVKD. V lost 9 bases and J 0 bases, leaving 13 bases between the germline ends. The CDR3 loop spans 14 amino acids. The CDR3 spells CATGSTPPNYGYTF. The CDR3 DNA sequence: TGTGCCACCGGCTCTACCCCTCCTAACTATGGCTACACCTTC.

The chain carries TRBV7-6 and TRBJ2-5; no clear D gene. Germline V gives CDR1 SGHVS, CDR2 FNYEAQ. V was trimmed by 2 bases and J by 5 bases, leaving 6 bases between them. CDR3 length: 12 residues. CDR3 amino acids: CASSLSLETQYF. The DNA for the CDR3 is TGTGCCAGCAGCTTATCCCTTGAGACCCAGTACTTC.

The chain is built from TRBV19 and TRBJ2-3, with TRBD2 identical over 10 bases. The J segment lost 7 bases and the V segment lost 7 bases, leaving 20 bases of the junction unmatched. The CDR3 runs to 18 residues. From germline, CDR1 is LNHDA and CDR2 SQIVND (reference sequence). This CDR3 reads CASIGTRTAGGPMYTQYF. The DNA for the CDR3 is TGTGCCAGTATTGGGACTAGAACAGCGGGAGGGCCTATGTATACGCAGTATTTT.

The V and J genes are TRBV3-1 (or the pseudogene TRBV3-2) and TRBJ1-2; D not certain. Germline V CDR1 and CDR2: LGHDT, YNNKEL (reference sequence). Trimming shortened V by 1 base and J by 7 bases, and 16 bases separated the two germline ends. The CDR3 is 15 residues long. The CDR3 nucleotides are TGTGCCAGCAGCCAAGGAGGATCCCGCGGATCTGGCTACACCTTC. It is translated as CASSQGGSRGSGYTF.

DNA for the CDR3: TGCGCCAGCAGCCAAGATCAATGGCTAGGTGAGCAGTACGTC. Protein product: CASSQDQWLGEQYV. The J gene is TRBJ2-7, the V gene TRBV4-1; no firm D call. Deletions cut 0 bases from V and 7 bases from J, with 13 bases between. Germline values: CDR1 MGHRA, CDR2 YSYEKL. There are 14 residues in the CDR3.

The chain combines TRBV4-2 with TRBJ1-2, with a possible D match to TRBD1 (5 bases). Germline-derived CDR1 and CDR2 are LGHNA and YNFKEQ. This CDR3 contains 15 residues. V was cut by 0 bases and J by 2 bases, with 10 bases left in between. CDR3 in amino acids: CASSQERTGNYGYTF. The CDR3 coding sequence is TGTGCCAGCAGCCAAGAAAGAACAGGCAACTATGGCTACACCTTC.

DNA of the CDR3: TGCGCCAGCAGCTTGGAAGCGAGCTCTGGAAACACCATATATTTT. Residues: CASSLEASSGNTIYF. The chain joins TRBV5-1 to TRBJ1-3; no definite D call. Germline CDR1 reads SGHRS; CDR2 reads YFSETQ. V lost 0 bases and J lost 0, with 7 bases in between. The CDR3 runs to 15 residues.

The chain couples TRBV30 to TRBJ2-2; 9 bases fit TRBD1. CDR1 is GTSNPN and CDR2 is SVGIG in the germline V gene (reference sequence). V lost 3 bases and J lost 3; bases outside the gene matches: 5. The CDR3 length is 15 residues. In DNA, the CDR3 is TGTGCCTGGAGGACAGGGGGTACTGACACCGGGGAGCTGTTTTTT. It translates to CAWRTGGTDTGELFF.

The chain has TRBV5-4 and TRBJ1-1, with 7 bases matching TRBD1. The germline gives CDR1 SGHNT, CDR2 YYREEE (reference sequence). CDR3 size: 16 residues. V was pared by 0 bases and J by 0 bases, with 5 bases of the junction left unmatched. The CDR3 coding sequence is TGTGCCAGCAGCTTGGGGGTCGGGACAGTGAACACTGAAGCTTTCTTT. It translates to CASSLGVGTVNTEAFF.

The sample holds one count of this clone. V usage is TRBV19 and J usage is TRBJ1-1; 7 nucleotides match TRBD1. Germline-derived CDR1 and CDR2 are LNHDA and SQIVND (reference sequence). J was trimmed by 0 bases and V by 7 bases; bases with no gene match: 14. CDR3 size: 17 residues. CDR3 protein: CASTKVAAGGMNTEAFF. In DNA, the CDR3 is TGTGCCAGTACTAAAGTGGCCGCAGGGGGGATGAACACTGAAGCTTTCTTT.

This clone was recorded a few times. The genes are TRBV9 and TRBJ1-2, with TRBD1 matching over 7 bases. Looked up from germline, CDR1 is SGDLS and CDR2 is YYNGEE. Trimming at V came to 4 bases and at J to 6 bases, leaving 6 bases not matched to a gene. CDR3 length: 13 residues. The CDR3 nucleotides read TGTGCCAGCAGCCCTGGGACAGTGAATGGCTACACCTTC. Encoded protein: CASSPGTVNGYTF.

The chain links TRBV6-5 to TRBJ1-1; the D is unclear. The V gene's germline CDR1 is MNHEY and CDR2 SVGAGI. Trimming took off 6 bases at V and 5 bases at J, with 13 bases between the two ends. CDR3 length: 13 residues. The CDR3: CASSRRGLTEAFF. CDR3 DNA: TGTGCCAGCAGCCGACGAGGACTGACTGAAGCTTTCTTT.

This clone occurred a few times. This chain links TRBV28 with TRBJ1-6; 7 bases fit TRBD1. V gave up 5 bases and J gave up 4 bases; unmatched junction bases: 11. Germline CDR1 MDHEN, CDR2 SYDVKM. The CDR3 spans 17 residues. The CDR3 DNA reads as TGTGCCAGCAGTACCTCAGGGGGTTACTCTTATAATTCACCCCTCCACTTT. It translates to CASSTSGGYSYNSPLHF.

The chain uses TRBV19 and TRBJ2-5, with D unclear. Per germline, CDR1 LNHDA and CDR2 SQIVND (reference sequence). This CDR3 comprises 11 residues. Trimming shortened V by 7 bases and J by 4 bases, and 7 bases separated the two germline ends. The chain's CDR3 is CASKNRETQYF. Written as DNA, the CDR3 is TGTGCCAGTAAAAACAGAGAGACCCAGTACTTC.

This chain's CDR3 is CASSYGEKTTDTQYF. CDR3 coding DNA: TGTGCCAGCAGTTATGGGGAGAAAACCACAGATACGCAGTATTTT. V gene TRBV5-6 combines with J gene TRBJ2-3; maybe TRBD2 (5 bases). The CDR3 consists of 15 residues. Germline values: CDR1 SGHDT, CDR2 YYEEEE. Trimming cost V 5 bases and J 2 bases, with 15 bases left between them.

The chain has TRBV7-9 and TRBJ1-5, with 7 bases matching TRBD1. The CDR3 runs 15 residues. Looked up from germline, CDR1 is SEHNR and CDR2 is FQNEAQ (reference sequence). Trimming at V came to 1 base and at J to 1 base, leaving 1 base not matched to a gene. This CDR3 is CASSLEGASNQPQHF. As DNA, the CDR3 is TGTGCCAGCAGCTTAGAGGGGGCAAGCAATCAGCCCCAGCATTTT.

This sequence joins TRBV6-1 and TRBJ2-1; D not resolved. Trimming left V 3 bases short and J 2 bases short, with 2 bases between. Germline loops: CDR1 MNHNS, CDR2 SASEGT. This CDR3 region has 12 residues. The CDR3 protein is CASSEAYNEQFF. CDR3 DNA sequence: TGTGCCAGCAGTGAGGCCTACAATGAGCAGTTCTTC.